This T cell receptor (beta chain) was identified during a study of glioma-infiltrating T cells after dendritic cell vaccination. The method was immunoSEQ multiplex PCR; TCRdb's version includes in-frame clones alone and lacks a portion of them. The sample yields about 65,000 clones, roughly 86% seen once. Whole-study findings and limits: Complete blood and tumor specimen sets were limited to few patients. Higher TCR clonality did not directly relate to longer survival.

The CDR3 length is 14 residues. Germline loops: CDR1 SGHRS, CDR2 YFSETQ. Losses at the gene ends were 1 base for V and 8 bases for J; bases not matched to a gene: 5. Noted time point: after dendritic cell vaccination, including at tumor progression/relapse. PBMC were collected before vaccination, two weeks after the third vaccination, and at progression. Details on this clone: The target antigen is unknown.

This receptor was obtained from a human donor with glioblastoma. The rearrangement joins TRBV5-1 to TRBJ2-1; 8 bases are a match to TRBD1. The input for sequencing was blood, taken after dendritic cell vaccination. CDR3 residues: CASSLRTGNDEQFF. CDR3 sequence (DNA): TGCGCCAGCAGCTTGAGGACAGGGAACGATGAGCAGTTCTTC.